These 3 T cell receptor beta chains share one sample of origin, sequenced in a study of control samples from healthy donors and cancer patients. Sequencing was performed with immunoSEQ multiplex PCR; in TCRdb, only in-frame clones are kept and a portion is missing. The sample records about 100,000 clones, 85% to 95% being singletons. The sequenced sample consisted of blood. These receptor sequences come from a young man in good health.

This chain links TRBV11-3 with TRBJ2-5; D gene ambiguous. Trimming left V 1 base short and J 4 bases short, with 1 base between. Germline assignment: CDR1 SGHNT and CDR2 YENEEA. The CDR3 length is 11 residues. This chain's CDR3 is CASSLGETQYF. The CDR3 region has the DNA TGTGCCAGCAGCTTAGGAGAGACCCAGTACTTC.

As to this clone: The same CDR3 is also encoded by other DNA sequences in this sample. In DNA form, the CDR3 reads TGTGCCTGGAGTGTACTTGGGGATGGCTACACCTTC. Its protein product is CAWSVLGDGYTF. This chain connects TRBV30 to TRBJ1-2; D is uncertain. The germline V gene has CDR1 GTSNPN and CDR2 SVGIG (reference sequence). V lost 0 bases to trimming and J lost 6 bases, with 8 bases between them. The length of the CDR3 is 12 residues.

This clone was seen only a few times. This chain links TRBV11-3 with TRBJ1-5, with D unresolved. Between the trimmed V and J ends, which lost 5 bases and 5 bases, there was a span of 10 bases. The CDR3 is 13 residues long. The germline V gene encodes CDR1 SGHNT and CDR2 YENEEA. The CDR3 spells CASSPWGYQPQHF. For the CDR3, the DNA is TGTGCCAGCAGCCCTTGGGGTTATCAGCCCCAGCATTTT.